This T cell receptor (beta chain) emerged from a study of shared T cell receptors in the human thymus. This CDR3 contains 16 residues. From germline, CDR1 is SGHTA and CDR2 FQGNSA. The germline V and J ends were trimmed by 2 bases and 2 bases, with 13 bases remaining between them. Here immunoSEQ multiplex PCR was the method, and the copy in TCRdb shows in-frame clones only, minus some. The data show 650,000 to 950,000 clones, 80% to 90% seen once. This clone turned up a few times. In addition, the sample was reused for a study of human thymus T cells. This second study notes: Finnish infants who were healthy and having corrective surgery for congenital heart defects made up the donors. Thymic samples were excised during corrective heart operations. Gene usage (both V and J) appeared biased in thymic and blood repertoires. Related work showed strongly overlapping thymic repertoires across unrelated individuals.

The receptor was isolated from a girl under three years old with a congenital heart defect. The chain uses TRBV7-2 and TRBJ2-1, with D maybe TRBD1 (5 bases). Sequencing input: thymocytes. As DNA, the CDR3 is TGTGCCAGCAGCTTATGGCCCGTAGGGGCCTACAATGAGCAGTTCTTC. Encoded protein: CASSLWPVGAYNEQFF.